This T cell receptor (beta chain) was obtained from a study of T cell changes during pregnancy in multiple sclerosis. Profiled with immunoSEQ multiplex PCR; TCRdb holds only in-frame clones, not every one. The data hold 65,000 to 70,000 clones, with approximately 92% observed a single time. The CDR3 is made up of 16 amino acids. Germline V gives CDR1 SGHRS, CDR2 YFSETQ. The ends were cut back, 0 bases at V and 3 bases at J, with 15 bases in the middle. V gene TRBV5-1 combines with J gene TRBJ2-5; TRBD1 might be the D (7 bases). The specimen comprised peripheral blood, sampled in the first trimester of pregnancy. The clonotype comes from a female donor with multiple sclerosis, enrolled in a pregnancy study. The CDR3 sequence: CASSLASGGREETQYF. The CDR3 DNA reads as TGCGCCAGCAGCTTGGCTTCAGGGGGGCGGGAAGAGACCCAGTACTTC.